These 32 T cell receptor beta chains were all obtained from the same sample, sequenced in a study of T cell repertoires in cytomegalovirus infection. TCRdb processed the reads anew with MiXCR; each CDR3 protein has one entry. The sample lists fewer than 200,000 distinct CDR3 sequences, about 15% occurring once. Sequencing was performed on PBMCs. These receptors were collected from a human donor in good health (CMV status not recorded). Some clones in this sample may be carry-over from other donors' samples.

The table lists this clonotype with a few counts. V gene TRBV28 combines with J gene TRBJ1-6; 10 positions match TRBD1. V dropped 4 bases and J dropped 7; count of bases not matched to a gene: 7. CDR3 length: 16 amino acids. Germline CDR1 and CDR2: MDHEN and SYDVKM. DNA for the CDR3: TGTGCCAGCAGTTCCAGGACAGGGGGTTTCAATTCACCCCTCCACTTT. Protein product: CASSSRTGGFNSPLHF.

This clonotype occurred many times. The V and J genes are TRBV7-9 and TRBJ2-1, with 7 bases lining up with TRBD2. The CDR3 totals 15 residues. With V trimmed by 5 bases and J by 2 bases, 6 bases remained unmatched. Per the germline V gene, CDR1 is SEHNR and CDR2 is FQNEAQ (reference sequence). This CDR3 reads CASSPLATTYNEQFF. As DNA, the CDR3 is TGTGCCAGCAGCCCACTAGCGACAACCTACAATGAGCAGTTCTTC. Full variable domain (missing parts from reference TRBV7-9 and TRBJ2-1): DTGVSQNPRHKITKRGQNVTFRCDPISEHNRLYWYRQTLGQGPEFLTYFQNEAQLEKSRLLSDRFSAERPKGSFSTLEIQRTEQGDSAMYLCASSPLATTYNEQFFGPGTRLTVL.

Ten or more counts support this clonotype. The V call is TRBV12-3 or TRBV12-4, the J call TRBJ1-5, with D perhaps matching TRBD1 (5 bases). V shed 6 bases and J shed 7 bases, with 16 bases lying between them. CDR3 length equals 14 residues. This CDR3 is CASSRGTQLQPQHF. The CDR3 region has the DNA TGTGCCAGCAGCCGAGGGACCCAACTCCAGCCCCAGCATTTT.

This clonotype appeared a single time. This CDR3 is CAISEGAGVWEQFF. The DNA of the CDR3 is TGTGCCATCAGTGAGGGGGCTGGAGTATGGGAGCAGTTCTTC. The J gene is TRBJ2-1, the V gene TRBV10-3; tentatively, D is TRBD1 (5 bases). Germline CDR1 is ENHRY and CDR2 is SYGVKD. The V end was cut by 2 bases, the J end by 10 bases, with 15 bases between. The CDR3 has 14 amino acids.

The chain employs TRBV2 and TRBJ2-2; a weak D match, TRBD2 (5 bases). Germline loops: CDR1 SNHLY, CDR2 FYNNEI. The CDR3 consists of 14 residues. V lost 3 bases to trimming and J lost 6 bases, with 11 bases between them. This CDR3 reads CASSDIGGPGELFF. CDR3 nucleotide sequence: TGTGCCAGCAGTGACATCGGCGGGCCCGGGGAGCTGTTTTTT.

A few counts support this clonotype. This chain links TRBV5-6 with TRBJ2-7, with D unclear. Per germline, CDR1 SGHDT and CDR2 YYEEEE. The V end lost 3 bases, the J end lost 5 bases, and 12 bases lay between the germline ends. This CDR3 spans 13 amino acids. The CDR3 DNA reads as TGTGCCAGCAGCTGGGGATGGCCGAACGAGCAGTACTTC. Its translation: CASSWGWPNEQYF.

In its sample, this clonotype was seen a few times. The chain joins TRBV10-3 to TRBJ2-7; TRBD2 matches at 10 bases. Trimming took 6 bases from V and 6 from J; bases not matched to a gene: 8. The CDR3 totals 14 residues. The germline gives CDR1 ENHRY, CDR2 SYGVKD. CDR3 sequence (DNA): TGTGCCATCAGGACCCTAGCGGGGGTACCCGAGCAGTACTTC. Its protein is CAIRTLAGVPEQYF.

The gene calls are TRBV15 and TRBJ1-1; D not resolved. Between the trimmed V and J ends, which lost 4 bases and 4 bases, there was a span of 13 bases. The CDR3 totals 14 residues. The germline CDR1 and CDR2 sequences are LNHNV and YYDKDF (reference sequence). The CDR3, as DNA: TGTGCCACCAGCACATTACCGCGGACCACTGAAGCTTTCTTT. It translates to CATSTLPRTTEAFF. Looking up the rest from reference TRBV15 and TRBJ1-1 gives the full variable domain: DAMVIQNPRYQVTQFGKPVTLSCSQTLNHNVMYWYQQKSSQAPKLLFHYYDKDFNNEADTPDNFQSRRPNTSFCFLDIRSPGLGDTAMYLCATSTLPRTTEAFFGQGTRLTVV.

In this sample, this clonotype turned up a few times. The chain employs TRBV10-3 and TRBJ1-4; D might be TRBD1 (5 bases). V gave up 4 bases and J gave up 3 bases, with 9 bases separating them. This CDR3 comprises 14 residues. Germline CDR1 is ENHRY and CDR2 is SYGVKD. The CDR3 protein is CAISGAGSNEKLFF. The CDR3 DNA reads TGTGCCATCAGTGGGGCAGGGTCTAATGAAAAACTGTTTTTT.

In its sample, this clonotype was seen a few times. This chain uses TRBV6-2 or TRBV6-3 with TRBJ1-6; possibly TRBD1 for D (6 bases). The CDR3 sequence is 13 residues long. Germline V gene lookup returns CDR1 MNHEY and CDR2 SVGEGT. Trimming left V 10 bases short and J 5 bases short, with 12 bases between. CDR3 in DNA: TGTGCCACTCTTCGGACAGATAATTCACCCCTCCACTTT. Amino acids: CATLRTDNSPLHF.

There are a few counts of this clonotype. This sequence joins TRBV5-1 and TRBJ2-1; weak D call: TRBD1 (5 bases). The germline gives CDR1 SGHRS, CDR2 YFSETQ. CDR3 length: 11 residues. V was shortened by 4 bases and J by 7 bases, with 6 bases between the two germline ends. CDR3 loop: CASSRQNEQFF. DNA of the CDR3: TGCGCCAGCAGCCGACAGAATGAGCAGTTCTTC.

This clonotype was recorded many times. The CDR3 nucleotides read TGTGCCAGCAGCTTAAACGTGCACAATGAGCAGTTCTTC. This codes for CASSLNVHNEQFF. This chain connects TRBV7-2 to TRBJ2-1, with D hard to call. Germline V gene data show CDR1 as SGHTA and CDR2 as FQGNSA. The CDR3 length is 13 residues. The V gene lost 2 bases and the J gene lost 5 bases, with 7 bases spanning the gap.

The sample holds a few counts of this clonotype. The J gene is TRBJ2-7, the V gene TRBV20-1; possibly TRBD1 for D (6 bases). This CDR3 has 20 residues. Germline V CDR1 and CDR2: DFQATT, SNEGSKA (reference sequence). Trimming took 1 base from V and 4 from J, leaving 32 bases between them. The CDR3 DNA sequence: TGCAGTGCTAGAGCCATAGTCAAGGAACAGGGACACCCCGGACATTACGAGCAGTACTTC. Protein product: CSARAIVKEQGHPGHYEQYF.

In its sample, this clonotype was seen a few times. The CDR3 region is CASKGGWSTGELFF. For the CDR3, the DNA is TGTGCCAGCAAAGGGGGCTGGAGCACCGGGGAGCTGTTTTTT. The chain carries TRBV2 and TRBJ2-2, with 7 bases identical to TRBD1. V lost 7 bases to trimming and J lost 4 bases; unmatched junction nucleotides: 6. This CDR3 has 14 amino acids. Germline CDR1 SNHLY, CDR2 FYNNEI.

This chain uses TRBV28 with TRBJ1-4, with 9 bases matching TRBD1. This CDR3 region has 17 residues. CDR1 MDHEN and CDR2 SYDVKM come from the germline V gene. The junction had 16 bases not matched to a gene; V was cut back by 4 bases and J by 10 bases. In DNA form, the CDR3 reads TGTGCCAGCAGTTCATCCGGGACAGGGTTTCTTACTGGAAAACTGTTTTTT. Translated: CASSSSGTGFLTGKLFF.

The table lists this clonotype with a few counts. This sequence joins TRBV10-3 and TRBJ2-1; D is perhaps TRBD1 (6 bases). Deletions cut 10 bases from V and 7 bases from J, with 20 bases between. CDR1 is ENHRY, CDR2 SYGVKD, per germline. The CDR3 spans 14 residues. The CDR3 here is CATGNNRVGNEQFF. The CDR3 DNA reads as TGTGCCACCGGAAATAACAGGGTAGGGAATGAGCAGTTCTTC.

This clonotype was counted many times. The chain carries TRBV7-2 and TRBJ1-2, with TRBD1 as a possible D gene (6 bases). Trimming shortened V by 4 bases and J by 8 bases, and 11 bases separated the two germline ends. This CDR3 is built from 12 residues. Germline V gene lookup returns CDR1 SGHTA and CDR2 FQGNSA. DNA of the CDR3: TGTGCCAGCAGCTCCTCCACAGGGGGCTACACCTTC. This encodes CASSSSTGGYTF.

This clonotype was observed a handful of times. This chain connects TRBV19 to TRBJ2-1; 13 positions match TRBD2. The CDR3 contains 17 residues. Germline V CDR1 and CDR2: LNHDA, SQIVND (reference sequence). V shed 5 bases and J 8 bases; nucleotides not matched to a gene: 12. The CDR3 is CASSLYGTSGIGDEQFF. The CDR3 bases are TGTGCCAGTAGTCTCTACGGGACTAGCGGGATCGGCGATGAGCAGTTCTTC.

This clonotype showed up many times. V and J are TRBV7-2 and TRBJ1-2; 9 bases map to TRBD1. From germline, CDR1 is SGHTA and CDR2 FQGNSA. After removal of 5 bases from V and 8 bases from J, the junction contained 9 bases not matched to a gene. This CDR3 has 14 residues. The CDR3 protein is CASSLGQGERGYTF. DNA for the CDR3: TGTGCCAGCAGCCTGGGACAGGGTGAAAGGGGCTACACCTTC.

This chain uses TRBV20-1 with TRBJ2-1; 12 nucleotides align to TRBD2. CDR1 is DFQATT and CDR2 is SNEGSKA in the germline V gene (reference sequence). The CDR3 is made up of 13 amino acids. The V gene end was trimmed by 8 bases and the J gene end by 7 bases; junction bases not matched to a gene: 6. The CDR3 is CSTILAGGNEQFF. The CDR3 region has the DNA TGCAGTACGATCCTAGCGGGAGGGAATGAGCAGTTCTTC.

This clonotype showed up many times. CDR3 in amino acids: CASSLAGGGSNNYGYTF. CDR3 DNA sequence: TGTGCCAGCAGCTTAGCAGGCGGAGGGTCTAATAACTATGGCTACACCTTC. This chain links TRBV7-2 with TRBJ1-2; D remains ambiguous. This CDR3 has 17 residues. CDR1 is SGHTA, CDR2 FQGNSA, per germline. With 0 bases removed from V and 1 base from J, the gap between germline ends came to 15 bases.

This clonotype was seen at least ten times. The chain uses TRBV14 and TRBJ1-1; D is ambiguous. Germline V gene lookup returns CDR1 SGHDN and CDR2 FVKESK. The CDR3 totals 16 residues. V lost 4 bases and J 3 bases, leaving 18 bases between the germline ends. CDR3 bases: TGTGCCAGCAGCCCCTGGACCGGGGTCGGGGACACTGAAGCTTTCTTT. As protein: CASSPWTGVGDTEAFF. The entire variable domain, with the rest obtained from reference TRBV14 and TRBJ1-1, is as follows: EAGVTQFPSHSVIEKGQTVTLRCDPISGHDNLYWYRRVMGKEIKFLLHFVKESKQDESGMPNNRFLAERTGGTYSTLKVQPAELEDSGVYFCASSPWTGVGDTEAFFGQGTRLTVV.

Only a few counts were recorded for this clonotype. This chain uses TRBV29-1 with TRBJ1-2; possibly TRBD1 for D (5 bases). V was cut by 2 bases and J by 4 bases, with 11 bases left in between. This CDR3 spans 13 amino acids. Germline V gene lookup returns CDR1 SQVTM and CDR2 ANQGSEA. Written as DNA, the CDR3 is TGCAGCGTTGAAAGGCAGGGCCTCTATGGCTACACCTTC. Translating it yields CSVERQGLYGYTF.

This clonotype was detected many times. The rearrangement links TRBV7-2 to TRBJ1-2, with a weak D call TRBD1 (6 bases). Germline lookup yields CDR1 SGHTA and CDR2 FQGNSA. V dropped 0 bases and J dropped 0 bases, with 11 bases sitting between them. The CDR3 has 16 amino acids. CDR3 sequence reads: CASSLARPGANYGYTF. In nucleotides, the CDR3 is TGTGCCAGCAGCTTAGCGAGGCCAGGGGCTAACTATGGCTACACCTTC. The entire variable domain, with the rest obtained from reference TRBV7-2 and TRBJ1-2, is as follows: GAGVSQSPSNKVTEKGKDVELRCDPISGHTALYWYRQSLGQGLEFLIYFQGNSAPDKSGLPSDRFSAERTGGSVSTLTIQRTQQEDSAVYLCASSLARPGANYGYTFGSGTRLTVV.

The sample holds a few counts of this clonotype. The chain couples TRBV20-1 to TRBJ1-2; D remains ambiguous. Germline values: CDR1 DFQATT, CDR2 SNEGSKA (reference sequence). Trimming removed 3 bases from V and 2 bases from J, with 7 bases in between. This CDR3 is 12 amino acids long. CDR3 sequence (DNA): TGCAGTGCTAGTTCGGGAAACTATGGCTACACCTTC. This sequence encodes CSASSGNYGYTF.

This clonotype has a handful of counts. The chain uses TRBV11-2 and TRBJ1-5; D ambiguous. The CDR3 runs to 15 residues. V lost 1 base, J lost 6 bases, and 13 bases lay in between. The germline CDR1 and CDR2 sequences are SGHAT and FQNNGV. The DNA for the CDR3 is TGTGCCAGCAGCTTAGCCCCCGGCGGCTTTCAGCCCCAGCATTTT. Amino acid sequence: CASSLAPGGFQPQHF.

This clonotype was detected ten times or more. J is TRBJ1-2 and V is TRBV7-8; no reliable D call. The CDR3 is made up of 18 amino acids. The germline V gene encodes CDR1 SGHVS and CDR2 FQNEAQ. Trimming pared 4 bases from V and 0 bases from J, leaving 21 bases between. In DNA form, the CDR3 reads TGTGCCAGCAGCTCGACCCGGACCCCAGGAACCTCTAACTATGGCTACACCTTC. Its translation: CASSSTRTPGTSNYGYTF.

This clonotype turned up a few times. CDR3 nucleotides: TGTGCCAGCAGTTGGTACAATGAGCAGTTCTTC. Translating gives CASSWYNEQFF. The chain links TRBV27 to TRBJ2-1; no definite D call. The germline gives CDR1 MNHEY, CDR2 SMNVEV (reference sequence). Trimming took 4 bases from V and 4 from J, leaving 2 bases between them. The length of the CDR3 is 11 residues.

The V call is TRBV7-3, the J call TRBJ2-3; D is possibly TRBD1 (5 bases). Germline assignment: CDR1 SGHTA and CDR2 FQGTGA. This CDR3 comprises 13 residues. V was pared by 5 bases and J by 2 bases, with 8 bases between. The DNA of the CDR3 is TGTGCCAGCAGCAGACAGAACACAGATACGCAGTATTTT. Its protein is CASSRQNTDTQYF.

The chain carries TRBV30 and TRBJ1-5; 7 nucleotides align to TRBD1. V trimming: 2 bases; J trimming: 5 bases; junction bases outside the gene matches: 15. Germline V gives CDR1 GTSNPN, CDR2 SVGIG (reference sequence). This CDR3 is 17 amino acids long. The CDR3 sequence: CAWSPMTGIITHQPQHF. In DNA, the CDR3 is TGTGCCTGGAGTCCGATGACAGGGATTATAACGCATCAGCCCCAGCATTTT.

This clonotype was detected only a few times. This sequence joins TRBV29-1 and TRBJ2-2; possible D gene TRBD2, 6 bases. With 7 bases removed from V and 4 bases from J, the gap between germline ends came to 16 bases. There are 14 residues in the CDR3. CDR1 SQVTM and CDR2 ANQGSEA come from the germline V gene. In DNA form, the CDR3 reads TGCAGCGGAGACTCCGGGAGAGGCACCGGGGAGCTGTTTTTT. This codes for CSGDSGRGTGELFF.

This clonotype came up many times. V gene TRBV7-2 combines with J gene TRBJ2-5; D unclear. The germline V gene has CDR1 SGHTA and CDR2 FQGNSA. The CDR3 consists of 15 residues. Trimming shortened V by 2 bases and J by 3 bases, and 13 bases separated the two germline ends. CDR3 sequence: CASSLNPLMEETQYF. CDR3 coding DNA: TGTGCCAGCAGCTTAAACCCCTTAATGGAAGAGACCCAGTACTTC.